This TCR beta chain derives from a study of T-cell memory formation after mild COVID-19. General study points: CD4+ contracting clones were found mainly in CM and EM, and CD8+ ones in EMRA.

TCRdb ran MiXCR on the 5' RACE reads and lists one entry per CDR3 protein. The top ten hold about 2% of the sample, which has approximately 180,000 distinct CDR3 sequences, approximately 16% seen once. Notes on this clonotype: Its target is not known.

The CDR3 extends over 13 amino acids. Trimming shortened V by 6 bases and J by 8 bases, and 16 bases separated the two germline ends. The germline V gene has CDR1 LNHNV and CDR2 YYDKDF (reference sequence). The origin of this receptor is an adult woman who had mild COVID-19 (a few samples of this study predate the infection). Cell type and time point are not known. This rearrangement joins TRBV15 to TRBJ1-2; D not certain. The sequencing sample was made of PBMCs or a T cell subset sorted from them (not recorded which). The CDR3 DNA is TGTGCCACCAGAGGAGCCAAGGACCGGGGCTACACCTTC. It specifies CATRGAKDRGYTF.